This T cell receptor beta chain emerged from a study of shared clonotypes between healthy human individuals. Study details: Per donor, CD8 memory used one plate, CD8 naive used two, CD4 memory used three and CD4 naive used three.

Free of recent acute infections or vaccinations, the donors were healthy HIV-negative adults. Profiling relied on immunoSEQ multiplex PCR, and the TCRdb table lists in-frame clones only, not all of them. The sample lists about 2,500,000 clones, just over 90% occurring once. V was trimmed by 3 bases and J by 4 bases, leaving 13 bases between them. The CDR3 runs 14 residues. Germline values: CDR1 ENHRY, CDR2 SYGVKD. The chain is built from TRBV10-3 and TRBJ2-7; D possibly corresponds to TRBD2 (7 bases). Material for sequencing was naive CD4+ T cells sorted from blood. The subset is: CD45RA+ positively selected. This receptor was obtained from a young man in good health. In DNA form, the CDR3 reads TGTGCCATCAGTGAAAGGGGGGGAAGGTACGAGCAGTACTTC. Its translation: CAISERGGRYEQYF.